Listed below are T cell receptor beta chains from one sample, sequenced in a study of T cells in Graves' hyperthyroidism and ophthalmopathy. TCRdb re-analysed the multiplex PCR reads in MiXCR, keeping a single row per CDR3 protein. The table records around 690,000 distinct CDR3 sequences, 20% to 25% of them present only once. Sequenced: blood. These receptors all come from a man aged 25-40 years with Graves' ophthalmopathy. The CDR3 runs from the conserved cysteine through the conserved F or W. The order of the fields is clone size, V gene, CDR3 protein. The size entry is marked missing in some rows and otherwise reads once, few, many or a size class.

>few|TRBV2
CASNGNSGNTIYF
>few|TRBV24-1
CATSDTSSGRLPGELFF
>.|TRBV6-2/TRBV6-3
CASSTGTRAEAFF
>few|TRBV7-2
CASSLVGTPYEQYF
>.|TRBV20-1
CSASLAAEYNEQFF
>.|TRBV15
CATSRDAGLAKHTQYF
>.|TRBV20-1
CSARGGLAYEQYF
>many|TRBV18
CASSPGGGYEQFF
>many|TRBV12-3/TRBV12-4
CASSWSNEQFF
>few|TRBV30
CAGDRRGGYEQYF
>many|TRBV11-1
CASRRDRGMYEQYF
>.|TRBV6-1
CASRGGNEKLFF
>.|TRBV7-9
CASSLGQGIQPQHF
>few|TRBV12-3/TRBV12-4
CASSLGGPTDQPQHF
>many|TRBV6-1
CASRPGHLYEQYF
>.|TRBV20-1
CSLGTGGTSTF
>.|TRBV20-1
CSASSGKGGIETQYF
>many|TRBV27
CASSLRGYSIALGSPLHF
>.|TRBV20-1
CSASVSGQYTDTQYF
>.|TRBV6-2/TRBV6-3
CASSPYLGLADNEQFF
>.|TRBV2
CASNQGWGPRGNSPLHF
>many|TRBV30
CACDGKGGEQFF
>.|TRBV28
CASSTHSGTNEKLFF
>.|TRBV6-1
CASSELPGTSGWETQYF
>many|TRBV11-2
CASSLDTEAFF
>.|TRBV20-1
CSARSLAGATDTQYF
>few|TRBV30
CAWNSGTANTGELFF
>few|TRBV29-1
CSVEGLAGGLYEQYF
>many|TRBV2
CASSPSETDTQYF
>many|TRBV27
CASRGKTSGYSYEQYF
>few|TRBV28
CASRSQGGQYF
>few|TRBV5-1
CASSLPGLAGKNEQFF
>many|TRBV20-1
CSAGTSGIRPDTQYF
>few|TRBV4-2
CASSARGGGQPQHF
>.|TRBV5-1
CASSLVPISTNEKLFF
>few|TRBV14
CASSAQGYNEQFF
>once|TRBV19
CASSIERGEQFF
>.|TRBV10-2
CASPGGLAPHYEQFF
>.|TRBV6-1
CASSQMGSSYEQYF